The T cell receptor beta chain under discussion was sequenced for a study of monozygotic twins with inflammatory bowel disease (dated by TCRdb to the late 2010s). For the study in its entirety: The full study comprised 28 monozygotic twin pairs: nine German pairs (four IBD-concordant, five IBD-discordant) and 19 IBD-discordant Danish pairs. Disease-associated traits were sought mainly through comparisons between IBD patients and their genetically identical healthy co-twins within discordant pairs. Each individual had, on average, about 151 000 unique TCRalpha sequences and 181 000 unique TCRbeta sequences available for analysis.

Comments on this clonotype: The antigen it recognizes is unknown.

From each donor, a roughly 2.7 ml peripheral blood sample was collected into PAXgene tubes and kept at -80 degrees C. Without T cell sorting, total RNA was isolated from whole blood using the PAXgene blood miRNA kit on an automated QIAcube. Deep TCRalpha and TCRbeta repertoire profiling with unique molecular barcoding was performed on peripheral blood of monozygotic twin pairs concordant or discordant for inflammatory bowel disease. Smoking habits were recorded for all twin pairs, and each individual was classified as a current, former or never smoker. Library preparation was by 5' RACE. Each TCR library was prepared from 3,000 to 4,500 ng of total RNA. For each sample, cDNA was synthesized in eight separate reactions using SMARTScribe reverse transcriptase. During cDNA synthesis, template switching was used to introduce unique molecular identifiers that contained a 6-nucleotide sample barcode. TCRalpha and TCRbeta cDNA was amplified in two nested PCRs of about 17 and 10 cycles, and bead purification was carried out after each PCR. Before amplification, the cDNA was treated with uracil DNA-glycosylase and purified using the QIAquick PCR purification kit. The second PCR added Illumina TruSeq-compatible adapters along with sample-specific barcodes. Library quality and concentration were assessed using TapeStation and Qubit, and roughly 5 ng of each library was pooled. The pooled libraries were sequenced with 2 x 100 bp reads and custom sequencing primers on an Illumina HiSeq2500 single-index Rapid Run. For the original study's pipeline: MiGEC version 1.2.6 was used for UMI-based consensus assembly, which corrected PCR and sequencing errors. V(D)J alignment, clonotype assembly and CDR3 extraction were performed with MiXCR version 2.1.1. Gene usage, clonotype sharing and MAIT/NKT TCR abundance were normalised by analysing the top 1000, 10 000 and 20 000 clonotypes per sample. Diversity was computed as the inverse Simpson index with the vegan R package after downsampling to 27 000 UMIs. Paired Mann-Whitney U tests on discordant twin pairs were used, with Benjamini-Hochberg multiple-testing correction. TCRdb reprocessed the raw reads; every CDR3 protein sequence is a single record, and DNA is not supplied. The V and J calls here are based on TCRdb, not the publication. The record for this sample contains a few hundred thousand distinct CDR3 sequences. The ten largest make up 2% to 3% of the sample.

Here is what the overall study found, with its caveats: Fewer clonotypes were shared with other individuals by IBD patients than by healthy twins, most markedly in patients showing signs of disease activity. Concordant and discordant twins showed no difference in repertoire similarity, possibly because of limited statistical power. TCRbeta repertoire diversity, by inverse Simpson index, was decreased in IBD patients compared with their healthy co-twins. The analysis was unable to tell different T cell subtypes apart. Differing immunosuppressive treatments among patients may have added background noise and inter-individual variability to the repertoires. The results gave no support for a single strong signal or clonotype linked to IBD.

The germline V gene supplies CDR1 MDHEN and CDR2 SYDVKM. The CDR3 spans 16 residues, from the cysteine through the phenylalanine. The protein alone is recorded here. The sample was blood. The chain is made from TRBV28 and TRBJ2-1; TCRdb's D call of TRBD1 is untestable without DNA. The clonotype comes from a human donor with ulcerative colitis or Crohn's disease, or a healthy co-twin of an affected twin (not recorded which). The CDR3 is CASSETRQGRKNEQFF. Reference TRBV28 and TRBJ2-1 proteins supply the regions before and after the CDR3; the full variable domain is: DVKVTQSSRYLVKRTGEKVFLECVQDMDHENMFWYRQDPGLGLRLIYFSYDVKMKEKGDIPEGYSVSREKKERFSLILESASTNQTSMYLCASSETRQGRKNEQFFGPGTRLTVL.